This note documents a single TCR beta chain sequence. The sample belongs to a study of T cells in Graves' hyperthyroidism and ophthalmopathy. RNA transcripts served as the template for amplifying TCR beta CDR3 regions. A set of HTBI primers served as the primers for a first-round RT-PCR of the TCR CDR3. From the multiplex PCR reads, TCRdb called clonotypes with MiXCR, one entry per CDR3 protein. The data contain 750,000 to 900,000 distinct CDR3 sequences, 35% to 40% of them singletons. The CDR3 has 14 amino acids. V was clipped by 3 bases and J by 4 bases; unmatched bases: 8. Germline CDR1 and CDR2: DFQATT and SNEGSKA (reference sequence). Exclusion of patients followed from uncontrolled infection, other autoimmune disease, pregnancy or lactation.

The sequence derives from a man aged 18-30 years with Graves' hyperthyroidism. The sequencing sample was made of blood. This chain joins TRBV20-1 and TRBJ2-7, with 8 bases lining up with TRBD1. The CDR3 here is CSAREGTGWYEQYF. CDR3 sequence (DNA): TGCAGTGCTAGGGAAGGGACAGGTTGGTACGAGCAGTACTTC.